These 22 T cell receptor beta chains came from one sample sequenced in a study of CD8+CD57+ T cells in acquired aplastic anemia. The use of genomic DNA as template underpinned the TCR beta VDJ and CDR3 profiling. TCRdb fed the reads into MiXCR, producing one record per CDR3 protein. The sample includes some 280,000 distinct CDR3 sequences, approximately 55% of them seen just once. Sequencing used sorted CD4+, CD8+, or CD8+CD57+ T cells (not recorded which) from PBMCs. These receptors came from a human donor with severe aplastic anemia or a healthy control (not recorded which).

This chain links TRBV6-7 with TRBJ1-3; D gene ambiguous. TRBV6-7 is marked as an open reading frame, function uncertain. V was clipped by 5 bases and J by 0 bases, with 17 bases between them. The CDR3 has 17 amino acids. The CDR3 DNA reads as TGTGCCAGCAGTAGGAGGGTCCCCCCCCCCTCTGGAAACACCATATATTTT. Translation gives CASSRRVPPPSGNTIYF.

This chain links TRBV19 with TRBJ1-1; D uncertain. V was cut by 7 bases and J by 2 bases, with 11 bases left in between. The CDR3 spans 13 residues. The germline V gene encodes CDR1 LNHDA and CDR2 SQIVND (reference sequence). This CDR3 reads CASKSTDNTEAFF. In DNA, the CDR3 is TGTGCCAGTAAATCGACGGACAACACTGAAGCTTTCTTT.

The V gene is TRBV11-2, the J gene TRBJ1-2; D might be TRBD1 (5 bases). Per germline, CDR1 SGHAT and CDR2 FQNNGV. This CDR3 is built from 15 residues. V was pared by 0 bases and J by 3 bases, with 11 bases between. CDR3 sequence (DNA): TGTGCCAGCAGCTTAGACCGGGGCGAGGACTATGGCTACACCTTC. Protein product: CASSLDRGEDYGYTF.

This clonotype has at least ten counts. The chain recombines TRBV3-1 with TRBJ2-3, with a weak D call TRBD2 (6 bases). Between the trimmed V and J ends, which lost 6 bases and 2 bases, there was a span of 12 bases. The CDR3 totals 14 residues. The V gene's germline CDR1 is LGHDT and CDR2 YNNKEL (reference sequence). The CDR3 DNA reads as TGTGCCAGCAGACAAAGGACTAACACAGATACGCAGTATTTT. This encodes CASRQRTNTDTQYF.

The chain has TRBV7-8 and TRBJ2-5; 12 bases match TRBD2. The CDR3 length is 14 residues. Germline CDR1 SGHVS, CDR2 FQNEAQ. After removal of 8 bases from V and 6 bases from J, the junction contained 7 bases not matched to a gene. CDR3 DNA: TGTGCCAGCGTCCGACTAGCGGGGGCCCAGACCCAGTACTTC. This codes for CASVRLAGAQTQYF.

This chain's CDR3 is CSAEDRVGGQPQHF. The CDR3 nucleotides are TGCAGTGCTGAGGACAGGGTTGGAGGTCAGCCCCAGCATTTT. This sequence joins TRBV20-1 and TRBJ1-5, with TRBD1 identical over 8 bases. J gave up 6 bases and V 5 bases, and 9 bases lay outside the gene matches. Germline V gene sequence: CDR1 DFQATT, CDR2 SNEGSKA (reference sequence). The CDR3 sequence is 14 residues long.

The chain recombines TRBV7-2 with TRBJ2-2; weak D call: TRBD1 (5 bases). This CDR3 is built from 20 residues. V dropped 2 bases and J dropped 2 bases, with 24 bases sitting between them. Looked up from germline, CDR1 is SGHTA and CDR2 is FQGNSA. CDR3 DNA sequence: TGTGCCAGCAGCTTAAGACATCAGACAGCTCTTTCTCACAACACCGGGGAGCTGTTTTTT. It codes for CASSLRHQTALSHNTGELFF. The full variable domain, its missing parts supplied by reference TRBV7-2 and TRBJ2-2, is GAGVSQSPSNKVTEKGKDVELRCDPISGHTALYWYRQSLGQGLEFLIYFQGNSAPDKSGLPSDRFSAERTGGSVSTLTIQRTQQEDSAVYLCASSLRHQTALSHNTGELFFGEGSRLTVL.

The chain uses TRBV19 and TRBJ2-7; D is unresolved. V dropped 1 base and J dropped 2 bases, with 9 bases sitting between them. Germline CDR1 and CDR2: LNHDA and SQIVND (reference sequence). The CDR3 has 14 residues. CDR3 in amino acids: CASSIGSPPYEQYF. CDR3 nucleotides: TGTGCCAGTAGTATAGGCTCCCCTCCCTACGAGCAGTACTTC.

The V call is TRBV5-1, the J call TRBJ2-1, with 7 bases fitting TRBD2. The CDR3 loop spans 15 amino acids. Germline trimming cut 0 bases from V and 6 bases from J; bases unmatched to any gene: 6. The germline gives CDR1 SGHRS, CDR2 YFSETQ. The CDR3 protein is CASSLELAVINEQFF. The CDR3, as DNA: TGCGCCAGCAGCTTGGAGCTAGCGGTGATCAATGAGCAGTTCTTC.

The rearrangement joins TRBV20-1 to TRBJ2-7; D is undetermined. This CDR3 has 12 amino acids. Germline values: CDR1 DFQATT, CDR2 SNEGSKA (reference sequence). The ends were cut back, 3 bases at V and 2 bases at J, with 8 bases in the middle. The CDR3 nucleotides are TGCAGTGCTAGTACACCTCCCTACGAGCAGTACTTC. This codes for CSASTPPYEQYF.

The chain has TRBV29-1 and TRBJ2-5; 14 bases are a match to TRBD2. V shed 5 bases and J 5 bases; nucleotides not matched to a gene: 1. The germline CDR1 and CDR2 sequences are SQVTM and ANQGSEA. The CDR3 is 13 amino acids. The CDR3 protein is CSVRTSGGETQYF. The DNA for the CDR3 is TGCAGCGTTCGGACTAGCGGGGGGGAGACCCAGTACTTC. Drawing the rest from reference TRBV29-1 and TRBJ2-5, the complete variable domain is SAVISQKPSRDICQRGTSLTIQCQVDSQVTMMFWYRQQPGQSLTLIATANQGSEATYESGFVIDKFPISRPNLTFSTLTVSNMSPEDSSIYLCSVRTSGGETQYFGPGTRLLVL.

The J gene is TRBJ2-3, the V gene TRBV5-1, with a weak D call TRBD1 (5 bases). Germline V gene sequence: CDR1 SGHRS, CDR2 YFSETQ. Trimming stripped 7 bases from V and 1 base from J, with 7 bases between. The CDR3 runs 12 residues. CDR3 sequence: CASQQGTDTQYF. The CDR3 DNA reads TGCGCCAGCCAACAGGGCACAGATACGCAGTATTTT.

With respect to this clonotype: This sequence may be a read error, since a much larger clone differs from it by one base. The chain links TRBV12-3 or TRBV12-4 to TRBJ1-2; 8 positions match TRBD1. The junction had 5 bases not matched to a gene; V was cut back by 5 bases and J by 6 bases. The CDR3 length is 13 residues. The DNA for the CDR3 is TGTGCCAGCAGTCTCAGGGGGCGCAATGGCTACACCTTC. This encodes CASSLRGRNGYTF.

This chain uses TRBV10-2 with TRBJ2-7; no clear D. The CDR3 runs 14 residues. Germline V CDR1 and CDR2: WSHSY, SAAADI. Trimming took off 7 bases at V and 5 bases at J, with 18 bases between the two ends. The CDR3: CASTVSSSFNEQYF. The CDR3 DNA follows: TGCGCCAGCACGGTCTCCTCTTCCTTTAACGAGCAGTACTTC.

The V gene is TRBV7-3, the J gene TRBJ2-3; TRBD2 matches at 16 bases. With 1 base clipped from V and 4 bases from J, the junction kept 5 bases outside the gene matches. The length of the CDR3 is 18 residues. Germline-derived CDR1 and CDR2 are SGHTA and FQGTGA. The CDR3 coding sequence is TGTGCCAGCAGCTTAAGTGGGACTAGCGGGGGGGCCGCAGATACGCAGTATTTT. This encodes CASSLSGTSGGAADTQYF.

This clonotype was counted between two and nine times. V and J are TRBV7-8 and TRBJ2-5; the match to TRBD2 covers 12 bases. With 5 bases clipped from V and 9 bases from J, the junction kept 10 bases outside the gene matches. The CDR3 is made up of 15 amino acids. In germline, CDR1 is SGHVS, CDR2 FQNEAQ. In DNA, the CDR3 is TGTGCCAGCAGCACACTAGCGGGGGGTCCAGGGGCCCAGTACTTC. Its protein product is CASSTLAGGPGAQYF.

With regard to this clonotype: This likely comes from a read error, as the CDR3 has no conserved phenylalanine or tryptophan at its end. The CDR3 bases are TGTGCCAGCAGCGGGGACGGAAACTATGGCTACACCTTA. It translates to CASSGDGNYGYTL. This sequence joins TRBV7-9 and TRBJ1-2; tentative D call: TRBD1 (5 bases). The V gene lost 5 bases and the J gene lost 2 bases, with 9 bases spanning the gap. In germline, CDR1 is SEHNR, CDR2 FQNEAQ (reference sequence). This CDR3 is 13 amino acids long.

The chain couples TRBV9 to TRBJ2-7, with 13 bases that match TRBD2. J lost 2 bases, V lost 0 bases, and 2 bases had no gene match. The CDR3 has 16 residues. CDR1 is SGDLS, CDR2 YYNGEE, per germline. CDR3 DNA: TGTGCCAGCAGCGTAGAGGGGACTAGCGGGGCCTACGAGCAGTACTTC. It is translated as CASSVEGTSGAYEQYF.

Points on this clonotype: The junction and the germline gene differ at one end; a read error may be behind it. V is TRBV7-2 and J is TRBJ2-1; 10 positions match TRBD2. CDR3 length: 17 amino acids. CDR1 and CDR2 (germline): SGHTA, FQGNSA. CDR3 nucleotides: TGTGCCTGCAGCTTAGCTAGCGGGGGCTTTACTTACAATGAGCAGTTCTTC. This codes for CACSLASGGFTYNEQFF. The whole variable domain, filled in from reference TRBV7-2 and TRBJ2-1, reads GAGVSQSPSNKVTEKGKDVELRCDPISGHTALYWYRQSLGQGLEFLIYFQGNSAPDKSGLPSDRFSAERTGGSVSTLTIQRTQQEDSAVYLCACSLASGGFTYNEQFFGPGTRLTVL.

This clonotype has at least ten counts. The chain employs TRBV2 and TRBJ2-5; D may be TRBD1 or TRBD2 (6 bases each). The CDR3 extends over 13 amino acids. Trimming stripped 6 bases from V and 6 bases from J, with 14 bases between. Germline V lookup: CDR1 SNHLY, CDR2 FYNNEI. As DNA, the CDR3 is TGTGCCAGCAGGAGGGGGGCCCGGCAGACCCAGTACTTC. As protein: CASRRGARQTQYF. Looking up the rest from reference TRBV2 and TRBJ2-5 gives the full variable domain: EPEVTQTPSHQVTQMGQEVILRCVPISNHLYFYWYRQILGQKVEFLVSFYNNEISEKSEIFDDQFSVERPDGSNFTLKIRSTKLEDSAMYFCASRRGARQTQYFGPGTRLLVL.

The chain uses TRBV20-1 and TRBJ1-5; TRBD2 aligns across 12 bases. The J call is uncertain, as TRBJ2-3 better fits the DNA end. This CDR3 is built from 17 residues. Germline assignment: CDR1 DFQATT and CDR2 SNEGSKA (reference sequence). CDR3 sequence reads: CSARVYGLAGGPHTQYF. CDR3 sequence (DNA): TGCAGTGCTAGAGTTTACGGGCTAGCGGGGGGGCCTCATACGCAGTATTTT.

This chain uses TRBV20-1 with TRBJ2-3; D possibly corresponds to TRBD2 (5 bases). Germline loops: CDR1 DFQATT, CDR2 SNEGSKA (reference sequence). The CDR3 has 13 amino acids. Trimming cost V 4 bases and J 5 bases, with 13 bases left between them. For the CDR3, the DNA is TGCAGTGCTAAAGTAGCGAAAAGAGATACGCAGTATTTT. Translating gives CSAKVAKRDTQYF.